The 22 T cell receptor beta chains in this list originate from one sample, sequenced in a study of human T cells and chemical hapten exposure. Each CDR3 protein is one row after TCRdb ran MiXCR on the 5' RACE reads. The sample comprises 110,000 or so distinct CDR3 sequences, approximately 20% of which are singletons, and roughly 2.8% rests with the top ten. Blood, whole and unfractionated, served as the source for total RNA extraction. These receptors were collected from a human donor in good health.

In its sample, this clonotype was seen a few times. The rearrangement links TRBV20-1 to TRBJ2-7, with 9 bases lining up with TRBD2. Germline V lookup: CDR1 DFQATT, CDR2 SNEGSKA (reference sequence). The CDR3 runs 15 residues. After removal of 0 bases from V and 0 bases from J, the junction contained 3 bases not matched to a gene. CDR3 nucleotides: TGCAGTGCTAGAGAGACTAGCGGCAACTCCTACGAGCAGTACTTC. Translation gives CSARETSGNSYEQYF.

This clonotype was picked up a small number of times. The J gene is TRBJ1-1, the V gene TRBV12-3 or TRBV12-4; D is possibly TRBD1 (5 bases). The CDR3 is made up of 14 amino acids. V dropped 3 bases and J dropped 6 bases, with 14 bases sitting between them. The CDR3 DNA follows: TGTGCCAGCAGTTTTAAAGGGGATGGCCCTGAAGCTTTCTTT. It is translated as CASSFKGDGPEAFF.

Regarding this clonotype: One end of the junction fails to match germline, which may point to a read error. The chain couples TRBV5-1 to TRBJ1-4, with no clear D. CDR1 and CDR2 from the germline V gene are SGHRS and YFSETQ. CDR3 size: 15 residues. The CDR3 spells CASSFGGGGDEKLLF. CDR3 in DNA: TGCGCCAGCAGCTTCGGTGGCGGCGGTGATGAAAAACTGTTATTT. Supplemented by reference TRBV5-1 and TRBJ1-4, the full variable domain reads KAGVTQTPRYLIKTRGQQVTLSCSPISGHRSVSWYQQTPGQGLQFLFEYFSETQRNKGNFPGRFSGRQFSNSRSEMNVSTLELGDSALYLCASSFGGGGDEKLLFGSGTQLSVL.

This clonotype has only a few counts. A junction end diverges from the germline sequence, so it may reflect a read error. V gene TRBV28 combines with J gene TRBJ2-5, with D perhaps being TRBD1 or TRBD2 (5 bases each). The germline CDR1 and CDR2 sequences are MDHEN and SYDVKM. The CDR3 runs 13 residues. CDR3 DNA sequence: TGTGCCAGCAGTTCACTGCCGGGGCCAGAGGAAAACTTC. It is translated as CASSSLPGPEENF.

The rearrangement uses TRBV28 and TRBJ1-1; D unresolved. CDR3 length equals 15 residues. Between the trimmed V and J ends, which lost 6 bases and 3 bases, there was a span of 17 bases. Germline V CDR1 and CDR2: MDHEN, SYDVKM. In nucleotides, the CDR3 is TGTGCCAGCAGCCCAGTGGTCCCCGGACACACTGAAGCTTTCTTT. As protein: CASSPVVPGHTEAFF.

There are a few counts of this clonotype. This CDR3 is CASSQGYDRETQYF. As DNA, the CDR3 is TGTGCCAGCAGCCAAGGCTACGATCGGGAGACCCAGTACTTC. The chain couples TRBV4-2 to TRBJ2-5; unclear D gene. Germline V lookup: CDR1 LGHNA, CDR2 YNFKEQ. This CDR3 has 14 residues. Trimming cost V 1 base and J 5 bases, with 11 bases left between them.

The chain is built from TRBV27 and TRBJ1-1; D uncertain. The CDR3 length is 14 residues. V was cut by 0 bases and J by 4 bases, with 9 bases left in between. In germline, CDR1 is MNHEY, CDR2 SMNVEV (reference sequence). The CDR3 nucleotides read TGTGCCAGCAGTTTATCAGGGTATTTCACTGAAGCTTTCTTT. Its translation: CASSLSGYFTEAFF.

V and J are TRBV4-1 and TRBJ2-4; D is unclear. CDR1 and CDR2 (germline): MGHRA, YSYEKL. Trimming took off 0 bases at V and 8 bases at J, with 14 bases between the two ends. The CDR3 has 15 residues. The CDR3, as DNA: TGCGCCAGCAGCCAAGATCGTGACCTTCTCGACATTCAGTACTTC. It yields the protein CASSQDRDLLDIQYF.

This clonotype showed up just a few times. The rearrangement links TRBV2 to TRBJ1-6; D might be TRBD1 (5 bases). Trimming removed 8 bases from V and 0 bases from J, with 17 bases in between. Germline values: CDR1 SNHLY, CDR2 FYNNEI. CDR3 size: 17 residues. CDR3 sequence reads: CASLGVGDSSYNSPLHF. The CDR3 nucleotides read TGTGCCAGCCTGGGGGTGGGAGACAGCTCCTATAATTCACCCCTCCACTTT.

This clonotype was detected only a few times. The CDR3 sequence: CASSLVPSGSHEQFF. CDR3 coding DNA: TGTGCCAGCAGCTTGGTCCCTAGCGGGAGCCATGAGCAGTTCTTC. This chain connects TRBV5-6 to TRBJ2-1, with TRBD2 matching 10 bases. V gave up 0 bases and J gave up 8 bases; unmatched junction bases: 5. The CDR3 is 15 residues long. The germline V gene has CDR1 SGHDT and CDR2 YYEEEE.

The chain couples TRBV9 to TRBJ2-2; no clear D. The V gene lost 0 bases and the J gene lost 1 base, with 4 bases spanning the gap. There are 14 residues in the CDR3. Germline V CDR1 and CDR2: SGDLS, YYNGEE. The CDR3 region has the DNA TGTGCCAGCAGCGTAGTCGGGAACACCGGGGAGCTGTTTTTT. Protein: CASSVVGNTGELFF. Together with reference TRBV9 and TRBJ2-2, the CDR3 gives the full variable domain: DSGVTQTPKHLITATGQRVTLRCSPRSGDLSVYWYQQSLDQGLQFLIQYYNGEERAKGNILERFSAQQFPDLHSELNLSSLELGDSALYFCASSVVGNTGELFFGEGSRLTVL.

The chain combines TRBV20-1 with TRBJ1-2, with 10 bases identical to TRBD1. Germline assignment: CDR1 DFQATT and CDR2 SNEGSKA (reference sequence). The CDR3 has 15 amino acids. V shed 6 bases and J 0 bases; nucleotides not matched to a gene: 7. The CDR3 spells CSAPGQGRSNYGYTF. CDR3 nucleotide sequence: TGCAGTGCCCCGGGACAGGGGCGTTCTAACTATGGCTACACCTTC.

The genes are TRBV3-1 and TRBJ1-6; no reliable D call. From germline, CDR1 is LGHDT and CDR2 YNNKEL (reference sequence). The CDR3 runs 16 residues. V was pared by 4 bases and J by 7 bases, with 17 bases between. CDR3 in amino acids: CASSPRTEGRNSPLHF. Here the CDR3 DNA reads TGTGCCAGCAGCCCCCGGACGGAGGGAAGGAATTCACCCCTCCACTTT. Variable domain in full (rest from reference TRBV3-1 and TRBJ1-6): DTAVSQTPKYLVTQMGNDKSIKCEQNLGHDTMYWYKQDSKKFLKIMFSYNNKELIINETVPNRFSPKSPDKAHLNLHINSLELGDSAVYFCASSPRTEGRNSPLHFGNGTRLTVT.

The genes are TRBV18 and TRBJ1-3; D not resolved. This CDR3 has 14 residues. The germline gives CDR1 KGHSH, CDR2 LQKENI. V was cut by 3 bases and J by 4 bases, with 10 bases left in between. The CDR3 DNA sequence: TGTGCCAGCTCACCGCCTTCAGCAGGAAACACCATATATTTT. Protein product: CASSPPSAGNTIYF. The variable domain in full, with the rest retrieved from reference TRBV18 and TRBJ1-3, is NAGVMQNPRHLVRRRGQEARLRCSPMKGHSHVYWYRQLPEEGLKFMVYLQKENIIDESGMPKERFSAEFPKEGPSILRIQQVVRGDSAAYFCASSPPSAGNTIYFGEGSWLTVV.

Only a few counts were recorded for this clonotype. The chain employs TRBV2 and TRBJ2-7; 9 bases are a match to TRBD1. This CDR3 contains 16 residues. Trimming cost V 1 base and J 3 bases; bases outside gene matches: 7. The germline V gene encodes CDR1 SNHLY and CDR2 FYNNEI. The CDR3 nucleotides read TGTGCCAGCAGTGAAGGGGCGGGACAGGGATACTACGAGCAGTACTTC. Translated: CASSEGAGQGYYEQYF.

J is TRBJ2-3 and V is TRBV7-9; possible D gene TRBD2, 5 bases. CDR1 SEHNR and CDR2 FQNEAQ come from the germline V gene (reference sequence). With 5 bases removed from V and 0 bases from J, the gap between germline ends came to 15 bases. CDR3 length: 16 amino acids. The CDR3 is CASSQSRAASTDTQYF. The CDR3 bases are TGTGCCAGCAGCCAATCCCGAGCGGCTAGCACAGATACGCAGTATTTT.

This clonotype was counted between two and nine times. The chain recombines TRBV28 with TRBJ1-5, with D tentatively TRBD1 (5 bases). V dropped 7 bases and J dropped 1 base, with 17 bases sitting between them. This CDR3 has 16 residues. CDR1 MDHEN and CDR2 SYDVKM come from the germline V gene. CDR3 nucleotides: TGTGCCAGCACCCCACCGAGGGGAGAGAGCAATCAGCCCCAGCATTTT. Protein product: CASTPPRGESNQPQHF.

This chain uses TRBV6-1 with TRBJ2-1; 8 positions match TRBD1. Per the germline V gene, CDR1 is MNHNS and CDR2 is SASEGT. This CDR3 spans 16 amino acids. V dropped 4 bases and J dropped 6; count of bases not matched to a gene: 11. The CDR3 is CASSARPGQVSNEQFF. The CDR3 DNA sequence: TGTGCCAGCAGTGCCCGTCCGGGACAGGTTAGCAATGAGCAGTTCTTC.

The V call is TRBV29-1, the J call TRBJ2-1, with 8 bases aligning to TRBD2. Germline V gene data show CDR1 as SQVTM and CDR2 as ANQGSEA. The CDR3 covers 14 residues. With 3 bases clipped from V and 5 bases from J, the junction kept 6 bases outside the gene matches. The CDR3 sequence is CSVEGLAGHNEQFF. The CDR3 DNA is TGCAGCGTTGAGGGTCTAGCGGGCCACAATGAGCAGTTCTTC.

This clonotype was seen more than once but under ten times. The rearrangement links TRBV11-2 to TRBJ1-5, with unresolved D. Trimming stripped 2 bases from V and 7 bases from J, with 9 bases between. There are 13 residues in the CDR3. Looked up from germline, CDR1 is SGHAT and CDR2 is FQNNGV. CDR3 region: CASSLNDEQPQHF. CDR3 coding DNA: TGTGCCAGCAGCTTAAACGACGAACAGCCCCAGCATTTT.

This chain uses TRBV20-1 with TRBJ1-5; 10 bases fit TRBD1. The junction had 13 bases not matched to a gene; V was cut back by 4 bases and J by 7 bases. CDR3 length equals 16 residues. Germline CDR1 DFQATT, CDR2 SNEGSKA (reference sequence). Here the CDR3 DNA reads TGCAGTGCTACAAACCGGGACAGGGGAATGGGGCAGCCCCAGCATTTT. Protein: CSATNRDRGMGQPQHF.

The V call is TRBV7-2, the J call TRBJ2-7; no definite D call. Germline V lookup: CDR1 SGHTA, CDR2 FQGNSA. Trimming pared 2 bases from V and 6 bases from J, leaving 11 bases between. The CDR3 is 13 amino acids. The CDR3 DNA reads as TGTGCCAGCAGCTTATCTCCTGTCTTCGAGCAGTACTTC. Protein product: CASSLSPVFEQYF. Looking up the rest from reference TRBV7-2 and TRBJ2-7 gives the full variable domain: GAGVSQSPSNKVTEKGKDVELRCDPISGHTALYWYRQSLGQGLEFLIYFQGNSAPDKSGLPSDRFSAERTGGSVSTLTIQRTQQEDSAVYLCASSLSPVFEQYFGPGTRLTVT.